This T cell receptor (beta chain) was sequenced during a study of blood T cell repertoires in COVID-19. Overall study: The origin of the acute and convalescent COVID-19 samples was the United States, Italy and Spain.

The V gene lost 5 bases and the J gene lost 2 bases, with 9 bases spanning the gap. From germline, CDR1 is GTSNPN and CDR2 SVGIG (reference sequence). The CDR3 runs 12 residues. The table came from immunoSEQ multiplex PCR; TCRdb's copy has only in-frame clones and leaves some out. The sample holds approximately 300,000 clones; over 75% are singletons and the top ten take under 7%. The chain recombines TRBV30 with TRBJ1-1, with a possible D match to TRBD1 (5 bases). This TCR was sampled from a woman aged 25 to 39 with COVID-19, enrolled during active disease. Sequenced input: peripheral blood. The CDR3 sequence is CAWGTTNTEAFF. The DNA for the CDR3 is TGTGCCTGGGGGACGACAAACACTGAAGCTTTCTTT.